This TCR beta chain was captured by sequencing in a study of PD-1 blockade in classical Hodgkin lymphoma. Overall study results and limits: Newly diagnosed patients had baseline TCR diversity that was reportedly lower than that of healthy donors.

All trial patients relapsed after autologous stem cell transplantation. Complete response, partial response or progressive disease constituted the best response categories observed. Comments on this clone: Its target is unknown.

Sequencing used immunoSEQ multiplex PCR; TCRdb keeps in-frame clones, though not all of them. Of under 100,000 clones in the sample, approximately 91% were seen once. This clonotype was sampled from a human donor with classical Hodgkin lymphoma. The material was peripheral blood mononuclear cells (PBMCs), obtained before the second cycle of nivolumab.

CDR3 coding DNA: TGTGCCAGCAGCTTAACCAACAGAAGGAGCTCCTACGAGCAGTACTTC. The encoded protein is CASSLTNRRSSYEQYF. The chain links TRBV7-9 to TRBJ2-7; D call uncertain. V lost 2 bases and J 0 bases, leaving 14 bases between the germline ends. Germline CDR1 and CDR2: SEHNR and FQNEAQ (reference sequence). The CDR3 is made up of 16 amino acids.